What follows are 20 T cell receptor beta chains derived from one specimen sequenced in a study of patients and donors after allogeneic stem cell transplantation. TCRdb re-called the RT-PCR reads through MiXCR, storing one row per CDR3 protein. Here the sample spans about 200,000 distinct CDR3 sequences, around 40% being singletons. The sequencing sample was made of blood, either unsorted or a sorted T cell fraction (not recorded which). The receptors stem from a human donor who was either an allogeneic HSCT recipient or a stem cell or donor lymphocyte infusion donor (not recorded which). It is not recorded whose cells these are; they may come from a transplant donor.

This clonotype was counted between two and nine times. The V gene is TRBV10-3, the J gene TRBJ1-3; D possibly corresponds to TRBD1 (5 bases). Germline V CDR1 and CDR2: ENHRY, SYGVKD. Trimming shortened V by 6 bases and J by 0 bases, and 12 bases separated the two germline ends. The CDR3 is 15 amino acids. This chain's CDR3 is CAIRGTEDSGNTIYF. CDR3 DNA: TGTGCCATCAGGGGGACGGAAGACTCTGGAAACACCATATATTTT.

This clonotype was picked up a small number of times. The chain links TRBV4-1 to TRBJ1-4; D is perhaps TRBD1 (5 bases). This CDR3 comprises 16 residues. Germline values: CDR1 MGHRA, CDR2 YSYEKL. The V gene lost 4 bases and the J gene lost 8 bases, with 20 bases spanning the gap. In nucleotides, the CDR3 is TGCGCCAGCAGCCTCCCCTCAGGGCAGACCGCAGAAAAACTGTTTTTT. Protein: CASSLPSGQTAEKLFF.

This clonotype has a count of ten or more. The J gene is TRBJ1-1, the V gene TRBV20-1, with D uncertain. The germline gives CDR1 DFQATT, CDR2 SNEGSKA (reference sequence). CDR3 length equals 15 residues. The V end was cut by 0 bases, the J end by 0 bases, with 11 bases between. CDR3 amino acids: CSARDPGTVNTEAFF. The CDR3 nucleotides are TGCAGTGCTAGAGACCCGGGAACGGTGAACACTGAAGCTTTCTTT.

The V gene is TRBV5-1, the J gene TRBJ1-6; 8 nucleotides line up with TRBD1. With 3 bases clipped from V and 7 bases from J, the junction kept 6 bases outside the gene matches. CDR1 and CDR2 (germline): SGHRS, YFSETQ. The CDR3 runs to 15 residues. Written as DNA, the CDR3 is TGCGCCAGCAGCTCCTCCGGGACAGGAAATTCACCCCTCCACTTT. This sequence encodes CASSSSGTGNSPLHF.

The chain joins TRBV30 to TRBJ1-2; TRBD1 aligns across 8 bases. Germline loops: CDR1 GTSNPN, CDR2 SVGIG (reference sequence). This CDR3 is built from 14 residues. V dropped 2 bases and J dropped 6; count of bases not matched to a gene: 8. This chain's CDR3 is CAWSQKQGVHGYTF. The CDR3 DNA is TGTGCCTGGAGTCAGAAACAGGGGGTGCATGGCTACACCTTC.

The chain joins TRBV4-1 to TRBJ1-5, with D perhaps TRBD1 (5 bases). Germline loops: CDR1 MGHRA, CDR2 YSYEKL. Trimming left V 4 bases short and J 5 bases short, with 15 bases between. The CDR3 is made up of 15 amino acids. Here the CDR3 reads CASSPSGPLYQPQHF. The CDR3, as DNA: TGCGCCAGCAGCCCTTCAGGGCCCCTCTATCAGCCCCAGCATTTT.

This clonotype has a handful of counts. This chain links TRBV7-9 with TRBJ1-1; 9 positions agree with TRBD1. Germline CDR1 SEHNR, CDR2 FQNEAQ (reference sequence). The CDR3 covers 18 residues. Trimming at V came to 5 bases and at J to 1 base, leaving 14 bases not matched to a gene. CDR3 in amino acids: CASSPGQGSWAGNTEAFF. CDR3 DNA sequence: TGTGCCAGCAGCCCCGGACAGGGGAGTTGGGCCGGGAACACTGAAGCTTTCTTT. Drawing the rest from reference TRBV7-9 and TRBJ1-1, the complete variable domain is DTGVSQNPRHKITKRGQNVTFRCDPISEHNRLYWYRQTLGQGPEFLTYFQNEAQLEKSRLLSDRFSAERPKGSFSTLEIQRTEQGDSAMYLCASSPGQGSWAGNTEAFFGQGTRLTVV.

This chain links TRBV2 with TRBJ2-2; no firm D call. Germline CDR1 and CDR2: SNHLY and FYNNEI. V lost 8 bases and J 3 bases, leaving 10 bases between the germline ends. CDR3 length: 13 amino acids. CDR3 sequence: CASRAVYTGELFF. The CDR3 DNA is TGTGCCAGCCGTGCAGTCTACACCGGGGAGCTGTTTTTT.

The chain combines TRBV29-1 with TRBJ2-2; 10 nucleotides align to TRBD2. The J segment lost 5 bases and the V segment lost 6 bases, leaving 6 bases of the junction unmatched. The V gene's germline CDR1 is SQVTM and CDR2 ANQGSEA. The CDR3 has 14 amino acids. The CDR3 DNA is TGCAGCGTGGGGGGACTAGCGTCAACCGGGGAGCTGTTTTTT. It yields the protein CSVGGLASTGELFF.

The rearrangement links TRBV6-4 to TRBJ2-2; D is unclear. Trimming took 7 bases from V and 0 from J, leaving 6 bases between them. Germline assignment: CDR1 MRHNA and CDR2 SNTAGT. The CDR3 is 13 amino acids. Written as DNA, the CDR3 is TGTGCCAGCACGGCCCCGAACACCGGGGAGCTGTTTTTT. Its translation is CASTAPNTGELFF.

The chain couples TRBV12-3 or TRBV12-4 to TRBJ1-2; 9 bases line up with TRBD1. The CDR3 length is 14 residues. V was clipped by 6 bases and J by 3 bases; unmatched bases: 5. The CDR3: CASSGQGPYYGYTF. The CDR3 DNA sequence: TGTGCCAGCAGCGGACAGGGGCCCTACTATGGCTACACCTTC.

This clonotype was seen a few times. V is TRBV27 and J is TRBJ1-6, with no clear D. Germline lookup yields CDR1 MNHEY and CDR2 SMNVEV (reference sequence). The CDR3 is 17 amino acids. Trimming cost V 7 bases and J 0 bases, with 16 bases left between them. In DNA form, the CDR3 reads TGTGCCAGCACCCAGAGCCGGATGAGCTCCTATAATTCACCCCTCCACTTT. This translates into CASTQSRMSSYNSPLHF.

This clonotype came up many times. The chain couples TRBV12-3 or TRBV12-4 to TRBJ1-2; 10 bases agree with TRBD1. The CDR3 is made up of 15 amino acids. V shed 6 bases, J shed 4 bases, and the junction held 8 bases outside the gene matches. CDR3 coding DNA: TGTGCCAGCAGCCGCTCCGGGACAGGGGTCTATGGCTACACCTTC. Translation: CASSRSGTGVYGYTF.

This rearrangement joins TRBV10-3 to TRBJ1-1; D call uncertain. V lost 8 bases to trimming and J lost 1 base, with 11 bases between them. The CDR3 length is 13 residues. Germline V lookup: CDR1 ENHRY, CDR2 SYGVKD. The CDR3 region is CAIGSASNTEAFF. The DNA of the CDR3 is TGTGCCATCGGAAGTGCCTCGAACACTGAAGCTTTCTTT.

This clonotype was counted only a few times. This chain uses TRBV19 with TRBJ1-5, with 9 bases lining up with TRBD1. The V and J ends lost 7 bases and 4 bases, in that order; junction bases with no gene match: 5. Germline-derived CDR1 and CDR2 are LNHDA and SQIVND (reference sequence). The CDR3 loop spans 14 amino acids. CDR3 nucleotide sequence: TGTGCCAGTAACTTCGGGACAGGGAATCAGCCCCAGCATTTT. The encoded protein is CASNFGTGNQPQHF.

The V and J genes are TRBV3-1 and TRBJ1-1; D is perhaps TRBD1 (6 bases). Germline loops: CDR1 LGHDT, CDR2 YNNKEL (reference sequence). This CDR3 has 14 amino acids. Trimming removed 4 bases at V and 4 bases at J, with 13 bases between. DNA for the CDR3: TGTGCCAGCAGCCCCCAGGGGATGGGCACTGAAGCTTTCTTT. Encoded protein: CASSPQGMGTEAFF.

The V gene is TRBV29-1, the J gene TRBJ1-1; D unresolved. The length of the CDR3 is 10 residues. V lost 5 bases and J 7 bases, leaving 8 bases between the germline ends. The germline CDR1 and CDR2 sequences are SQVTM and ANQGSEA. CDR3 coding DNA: TGCAGCGTTTTCGTGGATGAAGCTTTCTTT. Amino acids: CSVFVDEAFF.

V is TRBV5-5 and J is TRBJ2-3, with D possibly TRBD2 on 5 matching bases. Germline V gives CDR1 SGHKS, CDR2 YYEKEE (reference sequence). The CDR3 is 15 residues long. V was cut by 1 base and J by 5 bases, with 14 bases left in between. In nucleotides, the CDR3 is TGTGCCAGCAGCTTGTTTGCGGACTCGCGAGATACGCAGTATTTT. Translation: CASSLFADSRDTQYF.

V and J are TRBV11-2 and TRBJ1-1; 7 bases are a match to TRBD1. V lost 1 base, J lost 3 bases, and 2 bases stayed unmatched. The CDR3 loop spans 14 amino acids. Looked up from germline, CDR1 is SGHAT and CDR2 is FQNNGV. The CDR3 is CASSLVRGDTEAFF. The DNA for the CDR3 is TGTGCCAGCAGCTTAGTCAGGGGGGACACTGAAGCTTTCTTT.

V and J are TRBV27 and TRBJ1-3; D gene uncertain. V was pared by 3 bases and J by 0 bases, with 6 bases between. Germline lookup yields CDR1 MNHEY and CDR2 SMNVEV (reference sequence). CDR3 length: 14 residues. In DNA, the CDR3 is TGTGCCAGCAGTTTCGCCCCCTCTGGAAACACCATATATTTT. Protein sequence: CASSFAPSGNTIYF.